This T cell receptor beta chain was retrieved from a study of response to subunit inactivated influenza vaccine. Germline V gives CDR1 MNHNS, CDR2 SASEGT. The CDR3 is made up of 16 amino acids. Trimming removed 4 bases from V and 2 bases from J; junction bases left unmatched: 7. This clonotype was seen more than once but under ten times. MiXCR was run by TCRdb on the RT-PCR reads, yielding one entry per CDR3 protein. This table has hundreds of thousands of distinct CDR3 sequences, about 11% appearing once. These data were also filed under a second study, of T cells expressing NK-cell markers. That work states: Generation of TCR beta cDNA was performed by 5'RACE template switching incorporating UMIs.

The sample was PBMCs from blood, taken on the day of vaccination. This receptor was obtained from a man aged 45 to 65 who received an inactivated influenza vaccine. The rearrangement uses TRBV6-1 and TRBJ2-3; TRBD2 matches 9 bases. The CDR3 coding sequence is TGTGCCAGCAGTGGCCCGGCTAGCGGGGCCACAGATACGCAGTATTTT. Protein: CASSGPASGATDTQYF.